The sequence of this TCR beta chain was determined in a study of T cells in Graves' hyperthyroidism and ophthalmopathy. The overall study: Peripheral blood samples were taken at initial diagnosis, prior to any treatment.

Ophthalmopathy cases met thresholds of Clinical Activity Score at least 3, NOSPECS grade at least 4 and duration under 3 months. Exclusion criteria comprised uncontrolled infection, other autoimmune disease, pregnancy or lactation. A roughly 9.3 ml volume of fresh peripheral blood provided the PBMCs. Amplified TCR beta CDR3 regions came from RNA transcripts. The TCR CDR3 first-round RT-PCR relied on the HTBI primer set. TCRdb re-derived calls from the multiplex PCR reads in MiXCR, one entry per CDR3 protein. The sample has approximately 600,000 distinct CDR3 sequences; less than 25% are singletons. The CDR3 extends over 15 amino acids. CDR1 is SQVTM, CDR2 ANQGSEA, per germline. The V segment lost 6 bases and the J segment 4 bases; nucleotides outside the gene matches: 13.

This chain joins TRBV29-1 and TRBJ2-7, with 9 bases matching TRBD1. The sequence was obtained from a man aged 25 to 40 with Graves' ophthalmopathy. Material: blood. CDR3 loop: CSVLGRDRDEYEQYF. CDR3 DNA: TGCAGCGTCCTTGGCCGGGACAGGGATGAGTACGAGCAGTACTTC.